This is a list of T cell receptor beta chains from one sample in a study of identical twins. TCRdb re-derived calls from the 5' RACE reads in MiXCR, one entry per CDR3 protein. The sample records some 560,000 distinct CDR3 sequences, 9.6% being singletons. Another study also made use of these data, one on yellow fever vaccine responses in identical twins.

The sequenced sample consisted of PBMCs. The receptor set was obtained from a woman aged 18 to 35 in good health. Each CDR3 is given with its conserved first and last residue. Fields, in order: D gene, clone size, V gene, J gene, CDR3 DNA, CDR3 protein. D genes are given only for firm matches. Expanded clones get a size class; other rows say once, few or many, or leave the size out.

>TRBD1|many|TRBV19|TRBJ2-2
TGTGCCAGTAGCCAAGGGGGCTTCACCGGGGAGCTGTTTTTT
CASSQGGFTGELFF
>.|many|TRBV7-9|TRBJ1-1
TGTGCCAGCAGCTACGAAGGACAGACTGAAGCTTTCTTT
CASSYEGQTEAFF
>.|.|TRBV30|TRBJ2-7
TGTGCCTGGAGTGCGGATACCTACGAGCAGTACTTC
CAWSADTYEQYF
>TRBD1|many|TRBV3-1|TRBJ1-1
TGTGCCAGCAGCCAGGGACAGGGAATCAACACTGAAGCTTTCTTT
CASSQGQGINTEAFF
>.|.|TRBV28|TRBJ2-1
TGTGCCAGCACGTCGGGTCCCCGGGGTGAGCAGTTCTTC
CASTSGPRGEQFF
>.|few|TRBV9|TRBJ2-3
TGTGCCAGCAGCGTAGAGGCTAGAAGCACAGATACGCAGTATTTT
CASSVEARSTDTQYF
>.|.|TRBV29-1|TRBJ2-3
TGCAGCGTTGAAGGTGCAGGGGAAAGCACAGATACGCAGTATTTT
CSVEGAGESTDTQYF
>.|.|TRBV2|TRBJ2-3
TGTGCCAGCCCTCCCAGGGGCGGGAATTTACGTAGCACAGATACGCAGTATTTT
CASPPRGGNLRSTDTQYF
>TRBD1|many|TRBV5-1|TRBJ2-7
TGCGCCAGCAGCTTGATGCCGGGACAGAGCCTCTACGAGCAGTACTTC
CASSLMPGQSLYEQYF
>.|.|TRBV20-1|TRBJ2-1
TGCAGTGCCCGCCCCGGGGGTTCTTCCTACAATGAGCAGTTCTTC
CSARPGGSSYNEQFF
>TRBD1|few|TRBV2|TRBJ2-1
TGTGCCAGCAGAAGACGGACAGGGTCGAACTTGCACAATGAGCAGTTCTTC
CASRRRTGSNLHNEQFF
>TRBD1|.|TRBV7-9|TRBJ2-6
TGTGCGGGACAGGGGATTGGGGCCAACGTCCTGACTTTC
CAGQGIGANVLTF
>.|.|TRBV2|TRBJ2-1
TGTGCCAGCAGCGCGGTTTTAGTTCTTGAGTTCTTC
CASSAVLVLEFF
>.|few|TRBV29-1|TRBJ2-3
TGCAGCACCCTCAAGGGTCTCACAGATACGCAGTATTTT
CSTLKGLTDTQYF
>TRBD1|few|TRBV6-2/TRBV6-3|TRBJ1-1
TGTGCCAGCAGTTACCCAACAGCTACAGGGGACAACACTGAAGCTTTCTTT
CASSYPTATGDNTEAFF
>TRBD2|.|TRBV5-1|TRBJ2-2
TGCGCCAGCAGCTCGGGTTCGGGACTAGCGGGAGCCACCGGGGAGCTGTTTTTT
CASSSGSGLAGATGELFF
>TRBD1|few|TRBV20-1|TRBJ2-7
TGCAGTGCTAGTGGGACAGGAGTCTACGAGCAGTACTTC
CSASGTGVYEQYF
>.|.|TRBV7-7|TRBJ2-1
TGTGCTAGCAGCTTATCAGGGGTGGGTGAGCAGTTCTTC
CASSLSGVGEQFF
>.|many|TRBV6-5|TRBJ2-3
TGTGCCAGCAGTTACTCCTTTATGAGTACGCAGTATTTT
CASSYSFMSTQYF
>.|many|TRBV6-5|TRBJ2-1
TGTGCCAGCAGTTATGATCCCCCTCTGACAGGCAAAGACAATGAGCAGTTCTTC
CASSYDPPLTGKDNEQFF
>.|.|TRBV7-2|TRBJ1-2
TGTGCCAGCAGCTTAGGACAGGCCTTGGGCTACACCTTC
CASSLGQALGYTF
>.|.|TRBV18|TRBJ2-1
TGTGCCAGCTCACCACAGGACCGTTCCTACAATGAGCAGTTCTTC
CASSPQDRSYNEQFF
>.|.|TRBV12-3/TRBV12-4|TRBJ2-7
TGTGCCAGCAGTTTCTCGGGACCGCAGTACTTC
CASSFSGPQYF
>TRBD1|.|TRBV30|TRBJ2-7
TGTGCCTGGAGTCCAGGGGGAATCTACGAGCAGTACTTC
CAWSPGGIYEQYF
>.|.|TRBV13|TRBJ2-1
TGTGCCAGCAGCTCCAGGACAGTGCCCAAGGGAGGTGAGCAGTTCTTC
CASSSRTVPKGGEQFF
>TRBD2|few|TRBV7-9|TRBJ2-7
TGTGCCAGCAGCGACTCAACCGGGACTAGCGTCTACGAGCAGTACTTC
CASSDSTGTSVYEQYF
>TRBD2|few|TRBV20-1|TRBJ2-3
TGCAGTGTACTAGCGGATACTAGCACAGATACGCAGTATTTT
CSVLADTSTDTQYF
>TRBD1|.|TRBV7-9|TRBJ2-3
TGTGCCAGCAGCTCGGGGGACAGGGGGCCGGGAGATACGCAGTATTTT
CASSSGDRGPGDTQYF
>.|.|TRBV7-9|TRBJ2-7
TGTGCCAGCAGCACCCGCCAGAATGACGAGCAGTACTTC
CASSTRQNDEQYF
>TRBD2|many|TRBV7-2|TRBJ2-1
TGTGCCAGCAGCTCCTCACGGCGGGGGGGTGGTTACAATGAGCAGTTCTTC
CASSSSRRGGGYNEQFF
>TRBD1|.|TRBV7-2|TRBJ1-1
TGTGCCAGCAGCTTAAAGGGGGCGAGGTCTGAAGCTTTCTTT
CASSLKGARSEAFF
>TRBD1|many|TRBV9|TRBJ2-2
TGTGCCAGCAGGGCGGGGCAGGGGGCTAACACCGGGGAGCTGTTTTTT
CASRAGQGANTGELFF
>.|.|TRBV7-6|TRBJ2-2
TGTGCCAGCAGCTTAGAATCCGTTACCGGGGAGCTGTTTTTT
CASSLESVTGELFF
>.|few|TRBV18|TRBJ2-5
TGTGCCAGCTCACGCCAACAGGAGTCACAAGAGACCCAGTACTTC
CASSRQQESQETQYF
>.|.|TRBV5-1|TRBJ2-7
TGCGCCAGCAGCTTGGTAGGGGCGGGGTCCTACGAGCAGTACTTC
CASSLVGAGSYEQYF
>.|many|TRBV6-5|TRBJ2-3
TGTGCCAGCAGTTACCGGGACACCCAGTTCAATACGCAGTATTTT
CASSYRDTQFNTQYF
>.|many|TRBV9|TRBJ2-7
TGTGCCAGCAGCGTAGGAGTAGCTGGGGGGCAGTACTTC
CASSVGVAGGQYF
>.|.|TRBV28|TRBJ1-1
TGTGCCAGCAGTTTGTTGGTGTATGAAGCTTTCTTT
CASSLLVYEAFF
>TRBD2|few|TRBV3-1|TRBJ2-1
TGTGCCAGCAGCCAAGGAGGTAGCGGGGGGGGAGATGAGCAGTTCTTC
CASSQGGSGGGDEQFF
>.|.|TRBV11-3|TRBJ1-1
TGTGCCAGCAGCTTCGGGGGAAGGCACACTGAAGCTTTCTTT
CASSFGGRHTEAFF
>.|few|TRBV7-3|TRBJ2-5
TGTGCCAGCAGCACCGGAGTTAGGGAGACCCAGTACTTC
CASSTGVRETQYF
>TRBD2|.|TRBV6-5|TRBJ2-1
TGTGCCAGCAGTTCCCCGACTAGCGGGTTCTACAATGAGCAGTTCTTC
CASSSPTSGFYNEQFF
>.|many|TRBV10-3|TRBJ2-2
TGTGCCACCGGGACTCCAGATCACACCGGGGAGCTGTTTTTT
CATGTPDHTGELFF
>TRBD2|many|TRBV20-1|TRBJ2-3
TGCAGTGCTAGAGATCTAGCGGGGGGCACAGATACGCAGTATTTT
CSARDLAGGTDTQYF
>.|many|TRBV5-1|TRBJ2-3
TGCGCCAGCAGCCCCCTGAGGGGGGGGAACACAGATACGCAGTATTTT
CASSPLRGGNTDTQYF
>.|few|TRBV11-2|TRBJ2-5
TGTGCCAGCAGCCCCCCTTTGGTGGGGCGTGTAGAGACCCAGTACTTC
CASSPPLVGRVETQYF
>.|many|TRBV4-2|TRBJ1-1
TGTGCCAGCAGCCAAGAGAACCGGGGGCCGATGAACACTGAAGCTTTCTTT
CASSQENRGPMNTEAFF
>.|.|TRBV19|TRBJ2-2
TGTGCCAGTACCCTGACAGGCTCCGCGACCGGGGAGCTGTTTTTT
CASTLTGSATGELFF
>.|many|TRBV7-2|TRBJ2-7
TGTGCCAGCAGCTTAGAGGGGCGGAGCTCCTACGAGCAGTACTTC
CASSLEGRSSYEQYF
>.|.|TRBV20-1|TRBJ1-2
TGCAGTGCTACGAACCAGGGAGCCAGATCCTATGGCTACACCTTC
CSATNQGARSYGYTF
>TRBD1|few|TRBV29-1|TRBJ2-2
TGCAGCGCCATAACAGGGGCCGAACCAAGCGACACCGGGGAGCTGTTTTTT
CSAITGAEPSDTGELFF
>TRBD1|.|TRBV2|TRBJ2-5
TGTGCCAGCAGAGTGGGACAGACAACCCGCTCCCAGTACTTC
CASRVGQTTRSQYF